The source of this T cell receptor beta chain is a study of graft-versus-host responses after intestinal transplantation. Study-wide background: Transplantation in recipients was multivisceral, liver-intestinal, or isolated intestinal.

Study conclusions and caveats: GvH clones were identified in recipient marrow, with some first appearing in ileum or blood. Allografts carried high graft-versus-host to host-versus-graft clonal ratios in patients having graft-donor T cell macrochimerism.

The CDR3 loop spans 15 amino acids. V dropped 2 bases and J dropped 3 bases, with 14 bases sitting between them. Germline V gene sequence: CDR1 SGDLS, CDR2 YYNGEE. Profiling relied on immunoSEQ multiplex PCR, and the TCRdb table lists in-frame clones only, not all of them. The profile shows about 100,000 clones, roughly 87% of them singletons. In regard to this clone: The antigen is undetermined.

The material sequenced was unstimulated CD4+ T cells sorted from spleen or lymph node cells, taken before intestinal transplant. This rearrangement joins TRBV9 to TRBJ1-2; a weak D match, TRBD1 (5 bases). The TCR sequence derives from a human donor who received an intestinal transplant. CDR3 protein: CASSVESGRDYGYTF. CDR3 nucleotide sequence: TGTGCCAGCAGCGTTGAATCGGGACGGGACTATGGCTACACCTTC.